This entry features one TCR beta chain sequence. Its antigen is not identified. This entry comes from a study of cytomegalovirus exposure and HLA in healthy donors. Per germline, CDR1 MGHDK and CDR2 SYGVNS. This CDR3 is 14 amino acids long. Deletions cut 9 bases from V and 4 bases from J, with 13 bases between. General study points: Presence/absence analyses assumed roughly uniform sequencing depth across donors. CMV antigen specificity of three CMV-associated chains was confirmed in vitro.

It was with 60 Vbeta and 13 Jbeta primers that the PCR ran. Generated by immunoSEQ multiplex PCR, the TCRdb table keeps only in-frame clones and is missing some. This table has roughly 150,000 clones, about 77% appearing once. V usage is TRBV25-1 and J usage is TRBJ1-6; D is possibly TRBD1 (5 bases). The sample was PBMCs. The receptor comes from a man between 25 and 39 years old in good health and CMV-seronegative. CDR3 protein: CARTSQGYNSPLHF. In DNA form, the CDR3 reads TGTGCCAGGACTAGTCAGGGATATAATTCACCCCTCCACTTT.